The 16 T cell receptor beta chains listed next were all sequenced from one sample in a study of blood T cells in healthy people across ages. With a J-beta primer mix and a sample-barcoded 5' primer, a second PCR ran 7 to 11 cycles. TCRdb reanalysed the 5' RACE reads using MiXCR and keeps one entry per CDR3 protein. Of some 940,000 distinct CDR3 sequences in the sample, 25% to 35% were seen once. Another study also made use of these data, one on T cells of mothers and their children.

Sequenced sample: blood. Receptors originate from a woman between 40 and 55 years old in good health.

This rearrangement joins TRBV20-1 to TRBJ1-5; D unclear. In germline, CDR1 is DFQATT, CDR2 SNEGSKA (reference sequence). The CDR3 spans 16 residues. V lost 0 bases and J lost 0, with 12 bases in between. CDR3 nucleotide sequence: TGCAGTGCTAGAGATGAGGCAGGTTATAGCAATCAGCCCCAGCATTTT. Protein product: CSARDEAGYSNQPQHF.

There are a few counts of this clonotype. The chain employs TRBV7-2 and TRBJ1-6; D not certain. The CDR3 spans 14 residues. The V gene's germline CDR1 is SGHTA and CDR2 FQGNSA. Trimming removed 0 bases at V and 9 bases at J, with 9 bases between. The CDR3 loop is CASSLAQSSSPLHF. CDR3 nucleotide sequence: TGTGCCAGCAGCTTAGCCCAAAGCAGTTCACCCCTCCACTTT.

This clonotype was found a few times. The genes are TRBV20-1 and TRBJ2-3; D remains unclear. The CDR3 loop spans 13 amino acids. V was trimmed by 0 bases and J by 7 bases, leaving 11 bases between them. Germline lookup yields CDR1 DFQATT and CDR2 SNEGSKA (reference sequence). CDR3 in DNA: TGCAGTGCTAGAGACCTTTCGGTTTATACGCAGTATTTT. It encodes CSARDLSVYTQYF.

This clonotype appeared a single time. The CDR3, as DNA: TGTGCCAGCAGCTTGTCTCCCAGGGGGAACACTGAAGCTTTCTTT. Translated, it gives CASSLSPRGNTEAFF. V and J are TRBV5-6 and TRBJ1-1; a possible D gene is TRBD1 (6 bases). This CDR3 region has 15 residues. Trimming shortened V by 1 base and J by 1 base, and 11 bases separated the two germline ends. CDR1 is SGHDT, CDR2 YYEEEE, per germline.

A few counts support this clonotype. V gene TRBV7-2 combines with J gene TRBJ2-4; the match to TRBD1 covers 8 bases. J lost 13 bases, V lost 2 bases, and 19 bases had no gene match. The CDR3 extends over 17 amino acids. Germline-derived CDR1 and CDR2 are SGHTA and FQGNSA. CDR3 nucleotide sequence: TGTGCCAGCAGCTTACCTATTTGGAGGACAGGGAACGGGGAGCAGTACTTC. As protein: CASSLPIWRTGNGEQYF.

The chain carries TRBV5-1 and TRBJ2-3, with 11 bases identical to TRBD2. The J segment lost 3 bases and the V segment lost 0 bases, leaving 6 bases of the junction unmatched. CDR3 size: 17 residues. Germline values: CDR1 SGHRS, CDR2 YFSETQ. The CDR3 nucleotides read TGCGCCAGCAGCTTGGGACTAGCGGGGCCAGGGACAGATACGCAGTATTTT. Residues: CASSLGLAGPGTDTQYF.

The chain joins TRBV6-5 to TRBJ2-5; D could derive from TRBD1 or TRBD2 (5 bases each). The J call may be mistaken, given a closer DNA end match to TRBJ2-1. The CDR3 loop spans 15 amino acids. The germline V gene encodes CDR1 MNHEY and CDR2 SVGAGI. DNA of the CDR3: TGTGCCAGCAGTTACACAACGGGGCAGCAAGAGACCCAGTTCTTC. Its translation: CASSYTTGQQETQFF.

V gene TRBV19 combines with J gene TRBJ1-5; D gene uncertain. The CDR3 loop spans 11 amino acids. Trimming removed 4 bases from V and 7 bases from J, with 5 bases in between. Germline CDR1 is LNHDA and CDR2 is SQIVND (reference sequence). This CDR3 is CASSNEQPQHF. CDR3 bases: TGTGCCAGTAGTAACGAACAGCCCCAGCATTTT.

The V gene is TRBV5-1, the J gene TRBJ2-3; D call uncertain. Deletions cut 5 bases from V and 1 base from J, with 14 bases between. The CDR3 is 15 amino acids. Per the germline V gene, CDR1 is SGHRS and CDR2 is YFSETQ. Here the CDR3 reads CASSPGRSGTDTQYF. The CDR3 DNA follows: TGCGCCAGCAGTCCCGGCCGGTCCGGCACAGATACGCAGTATTTT.

The chain couples TRBV7-2 to TRBJ2-7, with a tentative D call TRBD1 (5 bases). Trimming cost V 5 bases and J 2 bases, with 19 bases left between them. Germline lookup yields CDR1 SGHTA and CDR2 FQGNSA. This CDR3 region has 16 residues. CDR3 in DNA: TGTGCCAGCAGCCCGGACACGCACTGGAGTACCTACGAGCAGTACTTC. Translated, it gives CASSPDTHWSTYEQYF.

Worth noting for this clonotype: This may stem from a read error, because a much larger clone lies one nucleotide away. V gene TRBV20-1 combines with J gene TRBJ2-7; D is uncertain. The CDR3 loop spans 12 amino acids. Deletions cut 2 bases from V and 3 bases from J, with 8 bases between. In germline, CDR1 is DFQATT, CDR2 SNEGSKA (reference sequence). This chain's CDR3 is CSARLSDYEQYF. The DNA for the CDR3 is TGCAGTGCTAGACTATCGGACTACGAGCAGTACTTC.

This chain uses TRBV7-2 with TRBJ2-1, with unresolved D. Trimming cost V 5 bases and J 7 bases, with 12 bases left between them. This CDR3 contains 13 residues. CDR1 is SGHTA and CDR2 is FQGNSA in the germline V gene. CDR3 loop: CASSAPAQNEQFF. The CDR3 DNA reads as TGTGCCAGCAGCGCCCCAGCCCAGAATGAGCAGTTCTTC.

The V and J genes are TRBV2 and TRBJ1-4; 10 positions match TRBD1. Germline CDR1 SNHLY, CDR2 FYNNEI. The length of the CDR3 is 14 residues. The V segment lost 6 bases and the J segment 7 bases; nucleotides outside the gene matches: 5. The chain's CDR3 is CASSATGGIEKLFF. CDR3 DNA sequence: TGTGCCAGCAGCGCGACAGGGGGCATTGAAAAACTGTTTTTT.

This clonotype was observed a handful of times. V gene TRBV15 combines with J gene TRBJ1-4, with D possibly being TRBD1 (6 bases). The CDR3 has 13 residues. Trimming left V 5 bases short and J 8 bases short, with 12 bases between. Germline V CDR1 and CDR2: LNHNV, YYDKDF (reference sequence). CDR3 DNA: TGTGCCACCAGCCCAGGGACACGAGAAAAACTGTTTTTT. This sequence encodes CATSPGTREKLFF. Full variable domain (remainder filled in from reference TRBV15 and TRBJ1-4): DAMVIQNPRYQVTQFGKPVTLSCSQTLNHNVMYWYQQKSSQAPKLLFHYYDKDFNNEADTPDNFQSRRPNTSFCFLDIRSPGLGDTAMYLCATSPGTREKLFFGSGTQLSVL.

This clonotype appeared a few times. The gene calls are TRBV5-1 and TRBJ2-1, with D hard to call. Germline V gives CDR1 SGHRS, CDR2 YFSETQ. The CDR3 consists of 15 residues. V was cut by 0 bases and J by 9 bases, with 16 bases left in between. In nucleotides, the CDR3 is TGCGCCAGCAGCTTGGCGGCAGGCCGCCAATCTGAGCAGTTCTTC. Protein sequence: CASSLAAGRQSEQFF.

This chain uses TRBV10-3 with TRBJ1-1; 7 bases align to TRBD1. Germline CDR1 reads ENHRY; CDR2 reads SYGVKD. The CDR3 spans 12 residues. V lost 8 bases and J lost 4; bases outside the gene matches: 4. This CDR3 is CAIRQGGTEAFF. For the CDR3, the DNA is TGTGCCATCCGCCAGGGGGGCACTGAAGCTTTCTTT.